Presented here are 6 T cell receptor beta chains from one specimen sequenced in a study of cytomegalovirus exposure and HLA in healthy donors. PCR used 60 Vbeta primers and 13 Jbeta primers. The protocol was immunoSEQ multiplex PCR, while the TCRdb copy is restricted to in-frame clones and leaves out a portion. The sample records fewer than 250,000 clones, almost 80% being singletons. Specimen: PBMCs. The origin of the receptors is a male donor in good health and CMV-seronegative.

This clone was found once. The gene calls are TRBV29-1 and TRBJ2-7, with a tentative D call TRBD2 (6 bases). The CDR3 is made up of 13 amino acids. V lost 3 bases and J lost 2, with 11 bases in between. CDR1 is SQVTM, CDR2 ANQGSEA, per germline. CDR3 in amino acids: CSVDSGDAYEQYF. The CDR3 nucleotides read TGCAGCGTTGATTCGGGGGATGCCTACGAGCAGTACTTC.

The count of this clone is one. The V call is TRBV7-2, the J call TRBJ2-3; 15 bases line up with TRBD2. CDR1 and CDR2 from the germline V gene are SGHTA and FQGNSA. This CDR3 is built from 16 residues. The ends lost 4 bases at V and 11 bases at J; junction bases unmatched: 10. This chain's CDR3 is CASSSGLAGGLGVQYF. CDR3 in DNA: TGTGCCAGCAGCTCAGGACTAGCGGGAGGGCTGGGAGTGCAGTATTTT.

This chain connects TRBV15 to TRBJ2-1; TRBD2 aligns across 8 bases. CDR3 length equals 15 residues. CDR1 LNHNV and CDR2 YYDKDF come from the germline V gene (reference sequence). With 5 bases clipped from V and 8 bases from J, the junction kept 11 bases outside the gene matches. This CDR3 reads CATSDAGGARDEQFF. In nucleotides, the CDR3 is TGTGCCACCAGCGACGCCGGGGGGGCCAGGGATGAGCAGTTCTTC.

This rearrangement joins TRBV6-5 to TRBJ1-5; 8 nucleotides match TRBD1. The CDR3 runs to 13 residues. Trimming cost V 7 bases and J 5 bases; bases outside gene matches: 4. Germline assignment: CDR1 MNHEY and CDR2 SVGAGI. CDR3 DNA: TGTGCCAGCAAACAGGGGGTCGATCAGCCCCAGCATTTT. Its translation: CASKQGVDQPQHF.

CDR3 nucleotides: TGCGCCAGCAGCCAAGATTCCCGGGGAGGCTACAATGAGCAGTTCTTC. Translation gives CASSQDSRGGYNEQFF. The J gene is TRBJ2-1, the V gene TRBV4-3; D may be TRBD2 (6 bases). CDR3 length: 16 amino acids. V lost 0 bases to trimming and J lost 3 bases, with 12 bases between them. Germline V gene sequence: CDR1 LGHNA, CDR2 YSLEER.

The chain uses TRBV5-4 and TRBJ2-5; a weak D match, TRBD2 (5 bases). V shed 5 bases and J shed 4 bases, with 18 bases lying between them. This CDR3 contains 15 residues. CDR1 is SGHNT and CDR2 is YYREEE in the germline V gene (reference sequence). CDR3 region: CASSLVGLAGETQYF. The CDR3 DNA follows: TGTGCCAGCAGTCTGGTCGGGCTAGCTGGAGAGACCCAGTACTTC. Combining the CDR3 with reference TRBV5-4 and TRBJ2-5 gives the whole variable domain ETGVTQSPTHLIKTRGQQVTLRCSSQSGHNTVSWYQQALGQGPQFIFQYYREEENGRGNFPPRFSGLQFPNYSSELNVNALELDDSALYLCASSLVGLAGETQYFGPGTRLLVL.